This T cell receptor (beta chain) was sequenced for a study of T cell changes during pregnancy in multiple sclerosis. The J segment lost 7 bases and the V segment lost 7 bases, leaving 5 bases of the junction unmatched. Germline values: CDR1 SGHRS, CDR2 YFSETQ. The CDR3 length is 14 residues. Only in-frame clones appear in the TCRdb table, and some are missing; sequencing was by immunoSEQ multiplex PCR. The sample has 60,000 to 65,000 clones; over 85% are singletons. The chain links TRBV5-1 to TRBJ2-1, with 13 bases identical to TRBD2. The source is a female donor with multiple sclerosis, enrolled in a pregnancy study. The sample here was peripheral blood, taken in the second trimester of pregnancy. CDR3 residues: CASGLGLAGNEQFF. As DNA, the CDR3 is TGCGCCAGCGGACTGGGACTAGCGGGAAATGAGCAGTTCTTC.